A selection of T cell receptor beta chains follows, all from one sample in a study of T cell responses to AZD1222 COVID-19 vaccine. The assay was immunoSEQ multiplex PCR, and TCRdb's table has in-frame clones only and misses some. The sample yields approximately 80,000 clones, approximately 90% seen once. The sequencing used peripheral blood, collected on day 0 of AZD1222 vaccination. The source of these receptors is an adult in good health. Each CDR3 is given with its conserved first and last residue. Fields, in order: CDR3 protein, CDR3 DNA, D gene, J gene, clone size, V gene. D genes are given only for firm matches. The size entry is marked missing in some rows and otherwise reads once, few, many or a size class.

CDR3aa: CASRQPNTGELFF; CDR3nt: TGTGCCAGCAGACAGCCGAACACCGGGGAGCTGTTTTTT; d_gene: .; j_gene: TRBJ2-2; abundance: .; v_gene: TRBV3-1/TRBV3-2
CDR3aa: CAWEDQGWEKLFF; CDR3nt: TGTGCCTGGGAGGATCAGGGTTGGGAAAAACTGTTTTTT; d_gene: .; j_gene: TRBJ1-4; abundance: .; v_gene: TRBV30
CDR3aa: CASSRGRRETEAFF; CDR3nt: TGTGCCAGTAGTCGGGGACGAAGGGAGACTGAAGCTTTCTTT; d_gene: .; j_gene: TRBJ1-1; abundance: .; v_gene: TRBV19
CDR3aa: CASSLAGNLGTEAFF; CDR3nt: TGTGCCAGCAGCTTGGCCGGAAATCTGGGCACTGAAGCTTTCTTT; d_gene: .; j_gene: TRBJ1-1; abundance: .; v_gene: TRBV5-4
CDR3aa: CASSWGTATQETQYF; CDR3nt: TGTGCCAGCAGCTGGGGGACAGCGACCCAAGAGACCCAGTACTTC; d_gene: TRBD1; j_gene: TRBJ2-5; abundance: .; v_gene: TRBV7-8
CDR3aa: CASSDPLGRWQRFWDGYTF; CDR3nt: TGTGCCAGCAGTGATCCCCTAGGGAGATGGCAACGGTTTTGGGATGGCTACACCTTC; d_gene: .; j_gene: TRBJ1-2; abundance: .; v_gene: TRBV6-1
CDR3aa: CASSSQTAGTGYGYTF; CDR3nt: TGTGCCAGCAGCTCTCAAACCGCCGGGACAGGCTATGGCTACACCTTC; d_gene: TRBD1; j_gene: TRBJ1-2; abundance: .; v_gene: TRBV7-8
CDR3aa: CASTTRRGISGNTIYF; CDR3nt: TGTGCCAGCACCACCCGGCGGGGGATCTCTGGAAACACCATATATTTT; d_gene: .; j_gene: TRBJ1-3; abundance: .; v_gene: TRBV5-6
CDR3aa: CASSTATGANTGELFF; CDR3nt: TGTGCCAGCAGCACAGCCACAGGGGCGAACACCGGGGAGCTGTTTTTT; d_gene: .; j_gene: TRBJ2-2; abundance: .; v_gene: TRBV21-1
CDR3aa: CASSIPGTLNTEAFF; CDR3nt: TGTGCCAGCAGTATACCCGGGACACTGAACACTGAAGCTTTCTTT; d_gene: .; j_gene: TRBJ1-1; abundance: .; v_gene: TRBV27
CDR3aa: CASSLASGASYTF; CDR3nt: TGCGCCAGCAGCTTGGCGAGTGGAGCCAGCTACACCTTC; d_gene: .; j_gene: TRBJ1-2; abundance: .; v_gene: TRBV5-1
CDR3aa: CASSQALGRQFF; CDR3nt: TGTGCCAGCAGCCAAGCCCTAGGTAGGCAGTTCTTC; d_gene: .; j_gene: TRBJ2-1; abundance: .; v_gene: TRBV3-1/TRBV3-2
CDR3aa: CASIWTGGGTEAFF; CDR3nt: TGTGCCAGCATTTGGACAGGGGGGGGCACTGAAGCTTTCTTT; d_gene: TRBD1; j_gene: TRBJ1-1; abundance: .; v_gene: TRBV6-5
CDR3aa: CASSGGTDPNEKLFF; CDR3nt: TGTGCCAGCAGCGGCGGGACAGATCCTAATGAAAAACTGTTTTTT; d_gene: TRBD1; j_gene: TRBJ1-4; abundance: .; v_gene: TRBV5-6
CDR3aa: CASSGTTGFNSPLHF; CDR3nt: TGTGCCAGCAGCGGGACGACAGGGTTTAATTCACCCCTCCACTTT; d_gene: TRBD1; j_gene: TRBJ1-6; abundance: .; v_gene: TRBV7-9
CDR3aa: CASSTLTGENTEAFF; CDR3nt: TGTGCCAGCAGCACACTGACAGGGGAGAACACTGAAGCTTTCTTT; d_gene: TRBD1; j_gene: TRBJ1-1; abundance: .; v_gene: TRBV5-6
CDR3aa: CSVPGGDQNTQYF; CDR3nt: TGCAGCGTCCCTGGCGGGGACCAGAATACGCAGTATTTT; d_gene: .; j_gene: TRBJ2-3; abundance: .; v_gene: TRBV29-1
CDR3aa: CASSSGQTNEKLFF; CDR3nt: TGTGCCAGCAGCTCGGGACAGACGAATGAAAAACTGTTTTTT; d_gene: TRBD1; j_gene: TRBJ1-4; abundance: .; v_gene: TRBV5-8
CDR3aa: CASSVDRSAGYTF; CDR3nt: TGTGCCAGCAGCGTAGACCGGTCTGCAGGCTACACCTTC; d_gene: .; j_gene: TRBJ1-2; abundance: few; v_gene: TRBV7-2
CDR3aa: CASSYTQQPQGLNGYTF; CDR3nt: TGTGCCAGCAGTTACACCCAACAACCACAGGGGTTGAATGGCTACACCTTC; d_gene: TRBD1; j_gene: TRBJ1-2; abundance: .; v_gene: TRBV6-2/TRBV6-3
CDR3aa: CASKPLMAYGYTF; CDR3nt: TGTGCCAGCAAGCCCCTGATGGCCTATGGCTACACCTTC; d_gene: .; j_gene: TRBJ1-2; abundance: .; v_gene: TRBV2
CDR3aa: CASSRDPSYEQYF; CDR3nt: TGCGCCAGCAGCCGGGACCCTTCCTACGAGCAGTACTTC; d_gene: .; j_gene: TRBJ2-7; abundance: .; v_gene: TRBV5-1
CDR3aa: CASSPGQSGANVLTF; CDR3nt: TGTGCCAGCAGCCCCGGACAATCTGGGGCCAACGTCCTGACTTTC; d_gene: .; j_gene: TRBJ2-6; abundance: .; v_gene: TRBV3-1/TRBV3-2
CDR3aa: CASIPGTGNSPLHF; CDR3nt: TGTGCCAGCATCCCCGGGACAGGGAATTCACCCCTCCACTTT; d_gene: TRBD1; j_gene: TRBJ1-6; abundance: .; v_gene: TRBV28
CDR3aa: CASRGQDNQPQHF; CDR3nt: TGTGCCAGTAGGGGACAGGACAATCAGCCCCAGCATTTT; d_gene: TRBD1; j_gene: TRBJ1-5; abundance: .; v_gene: TRBV19
CDR3aa: CASTIVRIGEKLFF; CDR3nt: TGTGCCAGCACCATCGTCCGCATAGGCGAAAAACTGTTTTTT; d_gene: .; j_gene: TRBJ1-4; abundance: .; v_gene: TRBV2
CDR3aa: CASSGTGFYEQYF; CDR3nt: TGTGCCAGCAGCGGAACAGGATTTTACGAGCAGTACTTC; d_gene: .; j_gene: TRBJ2-7; abundance: once; v_gene: TRBV3-1/TRBV3-2
CDR3aa: CATSRDGQGLVLAKNIQYF; CDR3nt: TGTGCCACCAGCAGAGATGGACAGGGACTGGTTTTAGCCAAAAACATTCAGTACTTC; d_gene: TRBD1; j_gene: TRBJ2-4; abundance: .; v_gene: TRBV15
CDR3aa: CASSFLLNSPLHF; CDR3nt: TGTGCCAGCAGTTTTCTGCTTAATTCACCCCTCCACTTT; d_gene: .; j_gene: TRBJ1-6; abundance: .; v_gene: TRBV12-3/TRBV12-4
CDR3aa: CSATGATGYTF; CDR3nt: TGCAGCGCTACTGGGGCGACAGGCTACACCTTC; d_gene: .; j_gene: TRBJ1-2; abundance: .; v_gene: TRBV29-1
CDR3aa: CASSLDEFSYNSPLHF; CDR3nt: TGCGCCAGCAGCCTGGACGAATTTTCCTATAATTCACCCCTCCACTTT; d_gene: .; j_gene: TRBJ1-6; abundance: .; v_gene: TRBV4-1
CDR3aa: CASSLAIMGAGQFF; CDR3nt: TGTGCCAGCAGCTTAGCGATAATGGGGGCTGGGCAGTTCTTC; d_gene: .; j_gene: TRBJ2-1; abundance: .; v_gene: TRBV7-9
CDR3aa: CASSFPGQGGEKLFF; CDR3nt: TGTGCCAGTTCTTTCCCGGGACAGGGAGGCGAAAAACTGTTTTTT; d_gene: TRBD1; j_gene: TRBJ1-4; abundance: .; v_gene: TRBV19
CDR3aa: CASSYGLAREQFF; CDR3nt: TGTGCCAGCAGTTATGGACTAGCCCGGGAGCAGTTCTTC; d_gene: TRBD2; j_gene: TRBJ2-1; abundance: .; v_gene: TRBV6-2/TRBV6-3
CDR3aa: CASSSQGLGNQPQHF; CDR3nt: TGTGCCAGCAGCTCCCAGGGTTTGGGCAATCAGCCCCAGCATTTT; d_gene: .; j_gene: TRBJ1-5; abundance: .; v_gene: TRBV5-4
CDR3aa: CASSEVLAGPDTQYF; CDR3nt: TGTGCCAGCAGTGAAGTTCTAGCGGGCCCAGATACGCAGTATTTT; d_gene: TRBD2; j_gene: TRBJ2-3; abundance: .; v_gene: TRBV6-1
CDR3aa: CASSDSGGNTGELFF; CDR3nt: TGTGCCAGCAGTGACTCGGGGGGGAACACCGGGGAGCTGTTTTTT; d_gene: .; j_gene: TRBJ2-2; abundance: .; v_gene: TRBV6-4
CDR3aa: CASRGQFGQPQHF; CDR3nt: TGTGCCAGCAGAGGACAGTTTGGGCAGCCCCAGCATTTT; d_gene: .; j_gene: TRBJ1-5; abundance: .; v_gene: TRBV28
CDR3aa: CASSLRMDTEAFF; CDR3nt: TGTGCCAGCAGCTTGAGGATGGACACTGAAGCTTTCTTT; d_gene: .; j_gene: TRBJ1-1; abundance: .; v_gene: TRBV11-2
CDR3aa: CASSLLGQGNSPLHF; CDR3nt: TGTGCCAGCAGTTTATTGGGACAGGGGAATTCACCCCTCCACTTT; d_gene: TRBD1; j_gene: TRBJ1-6; abundance: few; v_gene: TRBV27
CDR3aa: CASSGQGNEQFF; CDR3nt: TGCGCCAGCAGCGGACAGGGGAATGAGCAGTTCTTC; d_gene: TRBD1; j_gene: TRBJ2-1; abundance: .; v_gene: TRBV5-1
CDR3aa: CASSLGYGYTF; CDR3nt: TGTGCCAGCAGTCTGGGCTATGGCTACACCTTC; d_gene: .; j_gene: TRBJ1-2; abundance: .; v_gene: TRBV12-3/TRBV12-4